Below, 23 T cell receptor beta chains from the same sample are listed, as sequenced in a study of blood T cell repertoires in COVID-19. The method was immunoSEQ multiplex PCR; TCRdb's version includes in-frame clones alone and lacks a portion of them. The table lists some 200,000 clones, around 87% of them singletons, with 5.5% to 8.5% in the top ten. Specimen: peripheral blood. The receptors derive from a woman aged 80 or older in a cohort sampled during active or convalescent COVID-19.

The J gene is TRBJ2-1, the V gene TRBV5-1; D perhaps matches TRBD2 (6 bases). Germline CDR1 SGHRS, CDR2 YFSETQ. V dropped 4 bases and J dropped 0 bases, with 14 bases sitting between them. The CDR3 is 16 residues long. The CDR3 region has the DNA TGCGCCAGCAGCCTTATTAGCGGTAGCTCCTACAATGAGCAGTTCTTC. Translated: CASSLISGSSYNEQFF.

V gene TRBV7-9 combines with J gene TRBJ2-7; TRBD1 agrees at 7 bases. Per the germline V gene, CDR1 is SEHNR and CDR2 is FQNEAQ (reference sequence). J gave up 5 bases and V 4 bases, and 8 bases lay outside the gene matches. The CDR3 runs to 14 residues. The CDR3 loop is CASSSWTGADEQYV. CDR3 DNA sequence: TGTGCCAGCAGCTCCTGGACAGGAGCGGACGAGCAGTACGTC.

CDR3 nucleotides: TGTGCCAGCAGCTGGACTAGCGGGGGTTTCGGCTCCTACGAGCAGTACTTC. This sequence encodes CASSWTSGGFGSYEQYF. The chain is built from TRBV3-1 (or the pseudogene TRBV3-2) and TRBJ2-7; 13 bases map to TRBD2. After removal of 5 bases from V and 0 bases from J, the junction contained 7 bases not matched to a gene. The V gene's germline CDR1 is LGHDT and CDR2 YNNKEL (reference sequence). This CDR3 comprises 17 residues.

V is TRBV24-1 and J is TRBJ1-5, with 7 bases matching TRBD1. Germline CDR1 and CDR2: KGHDR and SFDVKD. V gave up 4 bases and J gave up 4 bases; unmatched junction bases: 9. The CDR3 length is 16 residues. Here the CDR3 reads CATSEGTATSNQPQHF. In DNA, the CDR3 is TGTGCCACCAGTGAGGGGACAGCAACGAGTAATCAGCCCCAGCATTTT.

V is TRBV10-3 and J is TRBJ2-1; D remains unclear. The CDR3 has 11 residues. Germline V gene data show CDR1 as ENHRY and CDR2 as SYGVKD. Trimming took off 6 bases at V and 7 bases at J, with 7 bases between the two ends. The CDR3 region is CAISPRNEQFF. The CDR3 bases are TGTGCCATCAGCCCTAGAAATGAGCAGTTCTTC.

The chain is built from TRBV27 and TRBJ2-2; TRBD1 aligns across 8 bases. This CDR3 has 17 residues. CDR1 and CDR2 from the germline V gene are MNHEY and SMNVEV (reference sequence). The V gene end was trimmed by 8 bases and the J gene end by 2 bases; junction bases not matched to a gene: 13. CDR3 coding DNA: TGTGCCAGCGCTAGACCCAGGGACAGGATCAACACCGGGGAGCTGTTTTTT. Amino acids: CASARPRDRINTGELFF.

This rearrangement joins TRBV28 to TRBJ1-1, with D possibly matching TRBD1 (6 bases). Germline assignment: CDR1 MDHEN and CDR2 SYDVKM. This CDR3 is built from 13 residues. Trimming cost V 8 bases and J 14 bases, with 24 bases left between them. CDR3 region: CASYRNSQGFLFF. CDR3 coding DNA: TGTGCCAGCTACCGCAACTCACAGGGTTTTCTGTTCTTT.

The J gene is TRBJ1-3, the V gene TRBV19; 10 positions match TRBD1. Germline CDR1 reads LNHDA; CDR2 reads SQIVND (reference sequence). V shed 10 bases, J shed 0 bases, and the junction held 9 bases outside the gene matches. The CDR3 runs to 16 residues. The chain's CDR3 is CATGTGALGSGNTIYF. In nucleotides, the CDR3 is TGTGCCACCGGGACAGGGGCCCTGGGCTCTGGAAACACCATATATTTT.

The V call is TRBV14, the J call TRBJ2-5; TRBD2 is a possible D gene (5 bases). V shed 0 bases and J shed 7 bases, with 18 bases lying between them. The germline V gene has CDR1 SGHDN and CDR2 FVKESK. CDR3 length: 16 residues. In DNA, the CDR3 is TGTGCCAGCAGCCAAGAGGCCCCTACCGTTCGGGGGACCCAGTACTTC. Encoded protein: CASSQEAPTVRGTQYF.

The chain is built from TRBV2 and TRBJ2-7; 15 bases align to TRBD2. The germline V gene encodes CDR1 SNHLY and CDR2 FYNNEI. J was trimmed by 6 bases and V by 5 bases; bases with no gene match: 5. The CDR3 is 15 residues long. The CDR3 here is CASSPGTSGRFEQYV. The CDR3 DNA reads as TGTGCCAGCAGTCCTGGGACTAGCGGGAGGTTCGAGCAGTACGTC.

This chain's CDR3 is CASSSNSGNTIYF. As DNA, the CDR3 is TGTGCCAGCAGCTCTAACTCTGGAAACACCATATATTTT. This chain joins TRBV12-3 or TRBV12-4 and TRBJ1-3; no reliable D call. The CDR3 is 13 residues long. Between the trimmed V and J ends, which lost 6 bases and 0 bases, there was a span of 6 bases.

This chain links TRBV28 with TRBJ1-3; 9 nucleotides align to TRBD1. The CDR3 runs to 15 residues. CDR1 and CDR2 from the germline V gene are MDHEN and SYDVKM. The ends lost 3 bases at V and 4 bases at J; junction bases unmatched: 4. CDR3 bases: TGTGCCAGCAGTTTCGGGACAGGGACCGGAAACACCATATATTTT. It specifies CASSFGTGTGNTIYF.

This chain uses TRBV11-2 with TRBJ1-4; the D is unclear. The ends were cut back, 3 bases at V and 8 bases at J, with 13 bases in the middle. CDR1 and CDR2 (germline): SGHAT, FQNNGV. The CDR3 spans 14 residues. The DNA for the CDR3 is TGTGCCAGCAGCTTGATTGGAGGTGGGGAAAAACTGTTTTTT. Translated: CASSLIGGGEKLFF. Using reference TRBV11-2 and TRBJ1-4 for the parts outside the CDR3, the full variable domain is EAGVAQSPRYKIIEKRQSVAFWCNPISGHATLYWYQQILGQGPKLLIQFQNNGVVDDSQLPKDRFSAERLKGVDSTLKIQPAKLEDSAVYLCASSLIGGGEKLFFGSGTQLSVL.

This rearrangement joins TRBV18 to TRBJ1-1; TRBD1 matches at 9 bases. The ends lost 3 bases at V and 8 bases at J; junction bases unmatched: 13. Per the germline V gene, CDR1 is KGHSH and CDR2 is LQKENI. The CDR3 totals 16 residues. Written as DNA, the CDR3 is TGTGCCAGCTCACCCGACCCAGGACAGGGGACGTCCGAAGCTTTCTTT. Translated: CASSPDPGQGTSEAFF.

The chain joins TRBV19 to TRBJ1-4; D possibly corresponds to TRBD1 (5 bases). Per germline, CDR1 LNHDA and CDR2 SQIVND (reference sequence). The CDR3 is 14 residues long. V gave up 5 bases and J gave up 8 bases, with 15 bases separating them. The CDR3 DNA follows: TGTGCCAGTAGTCCCGGGGCGGGAAGGGAAAAACTGTTTTTT. Translating gives CASSPGAGREKLFF.

The J gene is TRBJ1-1, the V gene TRBV28; the D gene is possibly TRBD1 (5 bases). V gave up 6 bases and J gave up 6 bases, with 23 bases separating them. The germline CDR1 and CDR2 sequences are MDHEN and SYDVKM. The CDR3 sequence is 16 residues long. In DNA, the CDR3 is TGTGCCAGCAGACTATCAATCGGGGGAGACGTGGCTGAAGCTTTCTTT. Amino acids: CASRLSIGGDVAEAFF.

The CDR3 is CASGLVTLGGVGGYTF. The CDR3 nucleotides read TGTGCTAGTGGTTTGGTCACCCTTGGAGGGGTCGGTGGCTACACCTTC. The chain links TRBV12-5 to TRBJ1-2; D may be TRBD1 (5 bases). Germline V lookup: CDR1 LGHNT, CDR2 FRNRAP. The CDR3 runs to 16 residues. V lost 0 bases to trimming and J lost 7 bases, with 18 bases between them.

CDR3 sequence reads: CATSDPKTGGGGYTF. The CDR3 DNA reads TGTGCCACCAGTGACCCCAAGACAGGGGGCGGAGGCTACACCTTC. V and J are TRBV24-1 and TRBJ1-2, with 10 nucleotides matching TRBD1. The CDR3 is made up of 15 amino acids. Germline values: CDR1 KGHDR, CDR2 SFDVKD. V dropped 4 bases and J dropped 8; count of bases not matched to a gene: 9.

The rearrangement joins TRBV19 to TRBJ1-2; TRBD1 is a possible D gene (6 bases). V shed 9 bases and J shed 3 bases, with 14 bases lying between them. The CDR3 is 13 amino acids. Germline V CDR1 and CDR2: LNHDA, SQIVND (reference sequence). CDR3 nucleotide sequence: TGTGCCAGCCAGCGAGGGGGGGACTATGGCTACACCTTC. Its translation is CASQRGGDYGYTF.

This clone was observed a handful of times. The V call is TRBV5-1, the J call TRBJ2-7; possibly TRBD1 for D (5 bases). V was shortened by 4 bases and J by 0 bases, with 14 bases between the two germline ends. The germline V gene encodes CDR1 SGHRS and CDR2 YFSETQ. This CDR3 spans 15 amino acids. The CDR3 spells CASSILTDSSYEQYF. In nucleotides, the CDR3 is TGCGCCAGCAGCATTCTGACAGACAGCTCCTACGAGCAGTACTTC.

The V call is TRBV6-5, the J call TRBJ1-2, with TRBD1 matching 8 bases. V trimming: 8 bases; J trimming: 4 bases; junction bases outside the gene matches: 9. The CDR3 length is 14 residues. Per germline, CDR1 MNHEY and CDR2 SVGAGI. CDR3 sequence (DNA): TGTGCCAGCTCCGGGACAGGTGTTGTCTATGGCTACACCTTC. Its translation: CASSGTGVVYGYTF.

V gene TRBV19 combines with J gene TRBJ1-2; TRBD1 matches at 7 bases. CDR3 length: 15 amino acids. Looked up from germline, CDR1 is LNHDA and CDR2 is SQIVND (reference sequence). The V segment lost 7 bases and the J segment 2 bases; nucleotides outside the gene matches: 10. CDR3 region: CASTDTGAVNYGYTF. CDR3 DNA sequence: TGTGCCAGTACCGATACAGGGGCGGTCAACTATGGCTACACCTTC.

The rearrangement uses TRBV30 and TRBJ1-4; 9 bases map to TRBD1. J lost 8 bases, V lost 7 bases, and 8 bases had no gene match. The CDR3 length is 13 residues. CDR1 is GTSNPN and CDR2 is SVGIG in the germline V gene (reference sequence). The CDR3 sequence is CAFSGTGYEKLFF. Here the CDR3 DNA reads TGTGCCTTCTCCGGGACAGGGTACGAAAAACTGTTTTTT.